The rows below give T cell receptor beta chains drawn from one sample of a study of shared clonotypes between healthy human individuals. Repertoires were generated with immunoSEQ multiplex PCR, while TCRdb's copy carries only in-frame clones and drops some. Among fewer than 2.5 million clones listed, 80% to 95% were seen once. Sequencing used naive CD4+ T cells from PBMCs. The receptors originated from a man aged 18-30 years in good health. Some clones in this sample may be carry-over from other donors' samples. CDR3s include the opening cysteine and the closing phenylalanine or tryptophan. D genes are given only for firm matches. The size of a clone is reported for some rows only, either as once, few or many, or as a class for expanded clones.

>TRBV2|NA|NA|TRBJ2-5
CASSRDGQETQYF
TGTGCCAGCAGTCGGGACGGCCAAGAGACCCAGTACTTC
>TRBV19|TRBD1|NA|TRBJ1-2
CASSIPGGGASYGYTF
TGTGCCAGTAGTATCCCCGGAGGGGGCGCCTCCTATGGCTACACCTTC
>TRBV10-3|NA|once|TRBJ2-3
CAISESGRFVPTDTQYF
TGTGCCATCAGTGAGTCAGGTAGATTTGTCCCCACAGATACGCAGTATTTT
>TRBV7-8|TRBD1|NA|TRBJ1-2
CASSLVWVDRDSPHYGYTF
TGTGCCAGCAGCTTAGTGTGGGTCGACAGGGACTCCCCGCACTATGGCTACACCTTC
>TRBV7-2|NA|NA|TRBJ1-4
CASSSAWTPGEELFF
TGTGCCAGCAGCTCCGCATGGACTCCCGGTGAAGAACTGTTTTTT
>TRBV11-3|TRBD1|once|TRBJ2-2
CASSPRTGTGELFF
TGTGCCAGCAGCCCTAGGACAGGGACCGGGGAGCTGTTTTTT
>TRBV27|NA|NA|TRBJ2-1
CASPERKQFF
TGTGCCAGCCCCGAAAGGAAGCAGTTCTTC
>TRBV29-1|NA|few|TRBJ1-1
CSVAGFITEAFF
TGCAGCGTTGCAGGGTTTATCACTGAAGCTTTCTTT
>TRBV5-4|NA|NA|TRBJ1-1
CASSLGPRQAGGNTEAFF
TGTGCCAGCAGCTTGGGTCCCAGACAGGCGGGAGGGAACACTGAAGCTTTCTTT
>TRBV6-1|NA|once|TRBJ2-4
CASSEAGLEGDQYF
TGTGCCAGCAGTGAAGCAGGGTTAGAAGGAGATCAGTACTTC
>TRBV30|NA|NA|TRBJ2-1
CAWSVGLSNEQFF
TGTGCCTGGAGTGTCGGGCTAAGCAATGAGCAGTTCTTC
>TRBV5-1|NA|NA|TRBJ2-2
CASSADPGTSDTGELFF
TGCGCCAGCAGCGCGGACCCGGGAACCTCGGACACCGGGGAGCTGTTTTTT
>TRBV5-4|NA|NA|TRBJ2-3
CASSFGSKEWLYF
TGTGCCAGCAGCTTCGGGAGCAAGGAATGGTTGTATTTT
>TRBV2|TRBD1|NA|TRBJ1-1
CASRETGTGGTEAFF
TGTGCCAGCAGGGAGACCGGGACAGGTGGTACTGAAGCTTTCTTT
>TRBV6-5|NA|NA|TRBJ1-1
CASSYSRGLLTEAFF
TGTGCCAGCAGTTACTCTCGGGGCTTACTCACTGAAGCTTTCTTT
>TRBV6-5|NA|NA|TRBJ2-7
CASSYALSEYF
TGTGCCAGCAGTTACGCCCTTTCGGAGTACTTC
>TRBV29-1|TRBD1|NA|TRBJ1-1
CSVERQGALETEAFF
TGCAGCGTTGAACGGCAGGGGGCATTGGAGACTGAAGCTTTCTTT
>TRBV30|NA|NA|TRBJ1-2
CAWRGINYGYTF
TGTGCCTGGAGAGGGATCAACTATGGCTACACCTTC
>TRBV5-1|NA|NA|TRBJ2-7
CASSSGRRGGYYEQYF
TGCGCCAGCAGCTCGGGCCGACGAGGCGGTTACTACGAGCAGTACTTC
>TRBV13|NA|NA|TRBJ2-7
CASSRGVRTYEQYF
TGTGCCAGCAGTCGAGGTGTCAGAACGTACGAGCAGTACTTC
>TRBV5-1|NA|NA|TRBJ1-2
CASSSGQPNYGYTF
TGCGCCAGCAGCTCAGGACAGCCTAACTATGGCTACACCTTC
>TRBV2|TRBD2|NA|TRBJ2-1
CASSVAGVSYNEQFF
TGTGCCAGCAGTGTTGCGGGGGTATCCTACAATGAGCAGTTCTTC
>TRBV19|TRBD1|NA|TRBJ1-1
CASSMGGGGAEAFF
TGTGCCAGTAGTATGGGAGGAGGGGGCGCAGAAGCTTTCTTT
>TRBV28|NA|NA|TRBJ2-2
CASSFGGTFTGGELFF
TGTGCCAGCAGTTTTGGTGGGACGTTCACAGGGGGGGAGCTGTTTTTT
>TRBV2|NA|NA|TRBJ2-1
CASILSGNYNEQFF
TGTGCCAGCATCTTATCGGGGAATTACAATGAGCAGTTCTTC
>TRBV10-2|NA|NA|TRBJ2-7
CASISYEQYF
TGCGCCAGCATCTCCTACGAGCAGTACTTC
>TRBV19|TRBD2|once|TRBJ2-2
CASSIPGRGSGELFF
TGTGCCAGTAGTATTCCCGGGAGGGGGTCCGGGGAGCTGTTTTTT
>TRBV7-8|NA|NA|TRBJ2-1
CASSFGGRSSYNEQFF
TGTGCCAGCAGCTTCGGAGGGCGGAGCTCCTACAATGAGCAGTTCTTC
>TRBV25-1|NA|NA|TRBJ2-3
CASSTGWGTDTQYF
TGTGCCAGCAGTACAGGGTGGGGCACAGATACGCAGTATTTT
>TRBV6-1|TRBD1|NA|TRBJ1-2
CASSVPGQHYGYTF
TGTGCCAGCAGTGTCCCGGGACAGCACTATGGCTACACCTTC
>TRBV28|TRBD2|NA|TRBJ2-7
CASKTPLAGEEQYF
TGTGCCAGCAAAACACCCCTAGCGGGAGAGGAGCAGTACTTC
>TRBV4-1|NA|NA|TRBJ2-3
CASSQMVVSTDTQYF
TGCGCCAGCAGCCAAATGGTCGTGAGCACAGATACGCAGTATTTT
>TRBV28|NA|few|TRBJ1-2
CASSLFSTVDGYTF
TGTGCCAGCAGTTTATTCTCCACGGTGGATGGCTACACCTTC
>TRBV5-1|TRBD1|few|TRBJ2-1
CASSFAGQGAYNEQFF
TGCGCCAGCAGCTTCGCAGGACAGGGAGCCTACAATGAGCAGTTCTTC
>TRBV5-6|TRBD1|NA|TRBJ1-5
CASSSQGAKDQPQHF
TGTGCCAGCAGCTCGCAGGGGGCGAAGGATCAGCCCCAGCATTTT
>TRBV6-1|NA|NA|TRBJ2-2
CASSDVYGSPGELFF
TGTGCCAGCAGCGACGTCTACGGGAGCCCCGGGGAGCTGTTTTTT
>TRBV7-2|TRBD2|once|TRBJ2-7
CASSLTVAGGAQYF
TGTGCCAGCAGCTTAACGGTAGCGGGAGGGGCGCAGTACTTC
>TRBV5-6|NA|NA|TRBJ1-6
CASSLDGTYNSPLHF
TGTGCCAGCAGCTTGGATGGGACGTATAATTCACCCCTCCACTTT
>TRBV5-1|TRBD2|NA|TRBJ2-7
CASSLTSGSQEQYF
TGCGCCAGCAGCTTAACTAGCGGGAGCCAAGAGCAGTACTTC
>TRBV30|TRBD2|NA|TRBJ2-7
CAWNQREEEQYF
TGTGCCTGGAATCAGCGGGAGGAGGAGCAGTACTTC